This TCR beta chain was sequenced during a study of blood T cell repertoires in COVID-19. Turning to the study itself: Specimens from acute and convalescent COVID-19 originated in the United States, Italy and Spain.

TCRdb's copy holds only in-frame clones and misses some; the assay was immunoSEQ multiplex PCR. The sample contains roughly 60,000 clones, 70% to 85% of which appear only once. In its sample, this clone was seen once. V lost 5 bases and J 9 bases, leaving 15 bases between the germline ends. In germline, CDR1 is SGHRS, CDR2 YFSETQ. The CDR3 is made up of 12 amino acids. The clonotype was recovered from a man between 60 and 75 years old with acute or convalescent COVID-19. Sequenced input: peripheral blood. The chain joins TRBV5-1 to TRBJ2-7; D may be TRBD2 (5 bases). The CDR3 bases are TGCGCCAGCAGGCTAAATAACGGGATGCAGTACTTC. Amino acid sequence: CASRLNNGMQYF.